One T cell receptor (beta chain) is described in this entry. Its antigen is currently not known. There are no base qualities to consult, and no much larger clone falls within one base. The sample belongs to a study of blood T cell repertoires in COVID-19 (dated by TCRdb to between 2020 and 2021). Background on the whole study: Collaborator samples came from the United States, Italy and Spain and covered acute and convalescent phases of COVID-19. The prospective study material was composed of cDNA or gDNA derived from T cells, B-cell-depleted T cells, or PBMCs. Deeply sampled blood TCRbeta repertoires from subjects exposed to, actively infected with, or recovered from COVID-19 were included in the dataset. The repertoires were made available in a free public database intended to serve as a resource for research on the immune response to SARS-CoV-2. Samples were obtained from the ongoing ImmuneRACE study (first 160 participants) and from some 1,200 subjects provided by 6 global collaborators. Nearly every sample came with metadata listing a de-identified subject ID, COVID-19 status, age in years and sex. Where available, HLA class I and class II types were obtained from metadata supplied by the sample provider rather than from assay-based typing. Here is what the overall study found, with its caveats: The amount of clinical and demographic metadata varied by source and participant and was provided uncurated.

Each collaborating institution followed its own protocols to collect whole blood in K2EDTA tubes. For TCRbeta analysis, collaborators shipped samples as frozen whole blood, isolated PBMCs, or DNA extracted from either of those sample types. Taken from the germline V gene, the CDR1 and CDR2 loops are MNHEY and SVGAGI. Germline trimming: 5 bases from V, 8 bases from J; junction bases outside gene matches: 9. From the cysteine up to the phenylalanine, the CDR3 has a length of 15 residues. Only CDR3 DNA is held: 45 bases, read in frame from base 1. TCRbeta CDR3 regions were amplified from genomic DNA by means of the immunoSEQ Assay, a bias-controlled multiplex PCR. The source study handled its data this way. Nucleated cell counts per sample were estimated from amplification of reference gene primers within the assay. Sequence reads were collapsed and filtered to measure the absolute abundance of every unique TCRbeta CDR3 rearrangement. Productive Simpson clonality was computed per sample as the square root of Simpson's diversity index over productive rearrangements. TCRdb provides this immuneACCESS table in a form limited to in-frame rearrangements. Some clones are lacking; in checked studies, under half of them reflect an unresolved V gene, and why the rest are absent is not known. V, J and clone size are those of that table, while D and trimming were read from the DNA. The table for this sample lists roughly 280,000 clones; 86% of them were counted only once. Nearly 2% of the sample lies in the top ten.

The origin of this receptor is a man aged 25-45 years with active or convalescent COVID-19. Source material: peripheral blood. The V and J segments used are TRBV6-5 and TRBJ1-5, with 10 bases matching TRBD1. The CDR3 reads CASSRTGTGVEPQHF. The DNA is TGTGCCAGCAGTCGTACCGGGACAGGGGTAGAGCCCCAGCATTTT.